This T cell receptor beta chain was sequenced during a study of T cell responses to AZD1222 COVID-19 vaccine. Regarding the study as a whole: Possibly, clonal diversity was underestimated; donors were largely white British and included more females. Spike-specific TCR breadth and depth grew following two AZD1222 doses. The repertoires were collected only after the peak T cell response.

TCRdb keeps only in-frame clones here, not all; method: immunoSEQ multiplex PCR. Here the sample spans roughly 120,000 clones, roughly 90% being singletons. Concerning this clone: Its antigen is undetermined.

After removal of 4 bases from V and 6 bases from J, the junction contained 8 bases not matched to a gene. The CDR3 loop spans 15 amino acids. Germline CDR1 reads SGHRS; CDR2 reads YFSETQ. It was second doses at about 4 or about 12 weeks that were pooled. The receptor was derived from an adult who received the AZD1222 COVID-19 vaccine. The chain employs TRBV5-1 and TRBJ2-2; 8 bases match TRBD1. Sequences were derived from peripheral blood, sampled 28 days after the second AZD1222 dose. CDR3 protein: CASSPGQGLSGELFF. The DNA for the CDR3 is TGCGCCAGCAGCCCCGGACAGGGATTGTCCGGGGAGCTGTTTTTT.